One sample yielded the 17 T cell receptor beta chains listed below, sequenced in a study of T cell responses to AZD1222 COVID-19 vaccine. Sequencing was performed with immunoSEQ multiplex PCR; in TCRdb, only in-frame clones are kept and a portion is missing. There are 100,000 to 150,000 clones in the sample; nearly 95% occur only once, and around 5% lies in the top ten. The specimen comprised peripheral blood, sampled on day 0 of AZD1222 vaccination. The origin of the receptors is an adult in good health.

This clone has only a few counts. V and J are TRBV28 and TRBJ1-2, with 7 bases identical to TRBD1. In germline, CDR1 is MDHEN, CDR2 SYDVKM. This CDR3 is built from 15 residues. Germline trimming cut 6 bases from V and 2 bases from J; bases unmatched to any gene: 9. CDR3 residues: CASRGTGTANYGYTF. For the CDR3, the DNA is TGTGCCAGCAGGGGAACCGGGACAGCCAACTATGGCTACACCTTC.

V and J are TRBV30 and TRBJ1-4, with 7 bases matching TRBD1. Germline lookup yields CDR1 GTSNPN and CDR2 SVGIG (reference sequence). CDR3 length: 15 amino acids. The V segment lost 5 bases and the J segment 8 bases; nucleotides outside the gene matches: 14. The CDR3 DNA sequence: TGTGCCTGGGTTAACAAGGACAGGAATCGAGAAAAACTGTTTTTT. It is translated as CAWVNKDRNREKLFF.

V usage is TRBV2 and J usage is TRBJ2-1; D may be TRBD1 (7 bases). Germline-derived CDR1 and CDR2 are SNHLY and FYNNEI. The CDR3 is made up of 14 amino acids. Trimming removed 6 bases at V and 9 bases at J, with 18 bases between. The CDR3 sequence is CASRQHPQGGEQFF. The CDR3 nucleotides are TGTGCCAGCAGACAACATCCCCAGGGGGGTGAGCAGTTCTTC.

The gene calls are TRBV2 and TRBJ2-5; TRBD1 is a possible D gene (5 bases). V gave up 10 bases and J gave up 2 bases, with 11 bases separating them. Looked up from germline, CDR1 is SNHLY and CDR2 is FYNNEI. The CDR3 contains 12 residues. In DNA form, the CDR3 reads TGTGCCACCAAAGGGGCTCAAGAGACCCAGTACTTC. Its translation: CATKGAQETQYF.

In this sample, this clone turned up once. The rearrangement joins TRBV12-5 to TRBJ1-1, with D maybe TRBD1 (5 bases). The CDR3 length is 12 residues. V dropped 2 bases and J dropped 8 bases, with 9 bases sitting between them. CDR1 and CDR2 from the germline V gene are LGHNT and FRNRAP. The CDR3 nucleotides read TGTGCTAGTGGTTTGCCCGGGACCGAAGCTTTCTTT. Amino acids: CASGLPGTEAFF.

This clone was recorded once. The chain recombines TRBV25-1 with TRBJ1-6, with 7 bases identical to TRBD1. Germline CDR1 reads MGHDK; CDR2 reads SYGVNS. V trimming: 7 bases; J trimming: 7 bases; junction bases outside the gene matches: 10. The CDR3 is 15 amino acids. The CDR3, as DNA: TGTGCCAGCACCCCCCAGACAGGGAACAATTCACCCCTCCACTTT. It encodes CASTPQTGNNSPLHF.

The CDR3 DNA reads as TGTGCCAGCAGCGCCGGGACACAAGCTTTCTTT. Translating gives CASSAGTQAFF. The V call is TRBV5-4, the J call TRBJ1-1; D perhaps matches TRBD1 (6 bases). This CDR3 has 11 residues. Germline V gene sequence: CDR1 SGHNT, CDR2 YYREEE (reference sequence). Trimming removed 4 bases from V and 9 bases from J, with 10 bases in between.

In DNA form, the CDR3 reads TGTGCCAGCGTGGACAGGGCCAACACCGGGGAGCTGTTTTTT. This gives the protein CASVDRANTGELFF. The genes are TRBV27 and TRBJ2-2; 8 bases fit TRBD1. Looked up from germline, CDR1 is MNHEY and CDR2 is SMNVEV (reference sequence). The junction had 4 bases not matched to a gene; V was cut back by 8 bases and J by 2 bases. The CDR3 is made up of 14 amino acids.

The chain has TRBV5-6 and TRBJ1-4; no reliable D call. V was pared by 5 bases and J by 0 bases, with 11 bases between. CDR1 and CDR2 (germline): SGHDT, YYEEEE. The CDR3 runs to 15 residues. CDR3 in amino acids: CASRLLDATNEKLFF. In DNA form, the CDR3 reads TGTGCCAGCAGACTACTAGACGCAACTAATGAAAAACTGTTTTTT.

The chain is built from TRBV28 and TRBJ1-1, with a possible D match to TRBD1 (6 bases). In germline, CDR1 is MDHEN, CDR2 SYDVKM. The length of the CDR3 is 16 residues. The V end was cut by 3 bases, the J end by 5 bases, with 19 bases between. Here the CDR3 reads CASSLVPDSVGTEAFF. The CDR3 DNA reads as TGTGCCAGCAGTTTGGTCCCGGACAGTGTGGGGACTGAAGCTTTCTTT.

This clone was picked up one time. The chain uses TRBV7-8 and TRBJ1-3; D is possibly TRBD1 (5 bases). Germline CDR1 is SGHVS and CDR2 is FQNEAQ. V lost 0 bases and J 0 bases, leaving 12 bases between the germline ends. The CDR3 spans 17 residues. CDR3 bases: TGTGCCAGCAGCTTAGCAAGACAGACGAACTCTGGAAACACCATATATTTT. Encoded protein: CASSLARQTNSGNTIYF.

The chain employs TRBV7-2 and TRBJ2-3; perhaps TRBD2 as D (6 bases). Germline V lookup: CDR1 SGHTA, CDR2 FQGNSA. V lost 3 bases to trimming and J lost 4 bases, with 11 bases between them. The CDR3 loop spans 14 amino acids. As DNA, the CDR3 is TGTGCCAGCAGCTTGCCGGGCGGGGCAGATACGCAGTATTTT. Its translation: CASSLPGGADTQYF.

The chain joins TRBV27 to TRBJ1-5; 11 bases agree with TRBD1. Germline trimming cut 6 bases from V and 3 bases from J; bases unmatched to any gene: 7. The CDR3 is made up of 16 amino acids. Germline CDR1 reads MNHEY; CDR2 reads SMNVEV (reference sequence). This CDR3 reads CASRGQGDPYNQPQHF. In DNA, the CDR3 is TGTGCCAGCAGGGGACAGGGGGACCCGTACAATCAGCCCCAGCATTTT.

The CDR3 DNA sequence: TGTGCCAGCAGTGAAGCGCGGGGCAGGGGTGATTCACCCCTCCACTTT. As protein: CASSEARGRGDSPLHF. The J gene is TRBJ1-6, the V gene TRBV2; possible D gene TRBD1, 6 bases. The CDR3 length is 16 residues. V lost 0 bases and J lost 8, with 14 bases in between. Germline V lookup: CDR1 SNHLY, CDR2 FYNNEI.

This chain uses TRBV30 with TRBJ1-5; 8 bases align to TRBD1. This CDR3 has 18 residues. The junction had 13 bases not matched to a gene; V was cut back by 3 bases and J by 0 bases. Germline CDR1 GTSNPN, CDR2 SVGIG (reference sequence). The CDR3 bases are TGTGCCTGGAGCGGTCCAGGGGGCAAACTTTATAGCAATCAGCCCCAGCATTTT. Translation gives CAWSGPGGKLYSNQPQHF.

The rearrangement uses TRBV16 and TRBJ1-1; no reliable D call. Germline lookup yields CDR1 KGHSY and CDR2 FQNENV. The CDR3 sequence is 12 residues long. V lost 0 bases to trimming and J lost 6 bases, with 5 bases between them. The CDR3 DNA reads TGTGCCAGCAGCCAATCTCATGCTGAAGCTTTCTTT. This encodes CASSQSHAEAFF.

The CDR3, as DNA: TGTGCCAGCAGTGGGGCCCTCGGTGAAAAACTGTTTTTT. Protein sequence: CASSGALGEKLFF. The V and J genes are TRBV27 and TRBJ1-4; a possible D gene is TRBD1 (5 bases). The CDR3 is 13 amino acids. V was shortened by 5 bases and J by 7 bases, with 11 bases between the two germline ends. Germline V lookup: CDR1 MNHEY, CDR2 SMNVEV (reference sequence).